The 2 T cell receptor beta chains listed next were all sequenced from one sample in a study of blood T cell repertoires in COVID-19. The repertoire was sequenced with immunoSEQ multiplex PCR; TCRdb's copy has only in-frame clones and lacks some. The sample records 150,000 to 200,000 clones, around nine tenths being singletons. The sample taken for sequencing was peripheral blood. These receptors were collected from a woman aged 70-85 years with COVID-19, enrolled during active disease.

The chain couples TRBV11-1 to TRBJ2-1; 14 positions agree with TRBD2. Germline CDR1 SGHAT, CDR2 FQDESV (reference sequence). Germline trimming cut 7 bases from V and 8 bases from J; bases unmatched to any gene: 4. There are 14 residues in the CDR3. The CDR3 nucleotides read TGTGCCAGCAAGACTAGCGGGGGGGCTCATGAGCAGTTCTTC. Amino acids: CASKTSGGAHEQFF.

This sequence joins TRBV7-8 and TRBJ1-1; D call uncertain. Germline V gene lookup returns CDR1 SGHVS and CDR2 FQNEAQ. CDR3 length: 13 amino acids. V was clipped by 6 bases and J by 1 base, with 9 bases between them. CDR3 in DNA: TGTGCCAGCAGTCCTAAACCGAACACTGAAGCTTTCTTT. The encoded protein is CASSPKPNTEAFF.